This entry lists 2 T cell receptor beta chains sequenced from one sample in a study of T cell repertoires in cytomegalovirus infection. TCRdb itself ran the reads through MiXCR, one entry per CDR3 protein. The table includes roughly 81,000 distinct CDR3 sequences, roughly 3.7% detected once. Material for sequencing was PBMCs. These receptors all come from a human donor in good health (CMV status not recorded). Some clones in this sample may be carry-over from other donors' samples.

This clonotype was picked up many times. The chain couples TRBV7-2 to TRBJ1-2; D is ambiguous. The CDR3 consists of 13 residues. Germline values: CDR1 SGHTA, CDR2 FQGNSA. The V and J ends lost 3 bases and 4 bases respectively, with 9 bases between them. The CDR3 DNA follows: TGTGCCAGCAGCTTTAGGGTTGGCTATGGCTACACCTTC. Its translation: CASSFRVGYGYTF.

There are many counts of this clonotype. The J gene is TRBJ1-6, the V gene TRBV5-1; D is unclear. Trimming stripped 0 bases from V and 7 bases from J, with 8 bases between. The V gene's germline CDR1 is SGHRS and CDR2 YFSETQ. The CDR3 contains 14 residues. CDR3 protein: CASSLGRLNSPLHF. CDR3 sequence (DNA): TGCGCCAGCAGCTTGGGCAGACTAAATTCACCCCTCCACTTT.